The clone carrying this T cell receptor beta chain was recorded a few times. Its antigen remains unknown. These data belong to a study of cytomegalovirus exposure and HLA in healthy donors. About the study: Assignment to the Caucasian-associated ancestry cluster applied to more than 75% of the approximately 360 genotyped donors. Study findings and constraints: Later analysis associated a missense DCLRE1C variant with TCR beta V- and J-gene trimming. An assumption of roughly uniform sequencing depth across donors underlay the presence/absence analyses. While the bulk of TCR sequences proved rare, some public TCRs turned up in many donors.

Vbeta (60) and Jbeta (13) primers were used in the PCR. The protocol was immunoSEQ multiplex PCR, while the TCRdb copy is restricted to in-frame clones and leaves out a portion. The sample contains around 76,000 clones, about 71% of which appear only once. The V end lost 6 bases, the J end lost 3 bases, and 17 bases lay between the germline ends. The CDR3 is 15 amino acids. Germline V CDR1 and CDR2: MDHEN, SYDVKM. The receptor's source is a woman aged 45 to 65 in good health and CMV-seropositive. The V gene is TRBV28, the J gene TRBJ1-2, with a possible D match to TRBD1 (5 bases). Sequences were obtained from PBMCs. CDR3 in amino acids: CASREDSPRDYGYTF. The CDR3 DNA sequence: TGTGCCAGCAGAGAAGACAGTCCTAGGGACTATGGCTACACCTTC.